Listed here is a single T cell receptor (beta chain). Its antigen target is currently unknown. The sample originates from a study of T cells expressing NK-cell markers (dated by TCRdb to the early 2020s). Regarding the complete study: Three sorted T-cell subsets (CD3+CD56+NKG2C+, CD3+CD56+NKG2C- and CD3+CD56-NKG2C+) from fewer than 10 donors had their TCR beta-chain repertoires profiled. Seven of the eight sequenced donors were HCMV-seropositive and one was HCMV-seronegative. All eight donors whose samples were sequenced were randomly selected healthy volunteers, three of them men and five women. Libraries were sequenced as 2 x 150 bp reads on Illumina HiSeq 2000/2500, MiSeq or NextSeq. Study-wide conclusions, independent of this receptor: Those dominant clonotypes were again the most abundant among CD3+CD56-NKG2C+ cells in four donors, at about 28.3-60.1%. It remained unclear whether the expanded NKG2C-expressing T cell clones were specific for HCMV antigens. For six donors, the dominant CD3+CD56+NKG2C+ clonotypes were among the top 10 CD8+ clonotypes and accounted for roughly 1.0-7.5% of CD8+ T cells.

TCRdb names Illumina HiSeq 2000 as the instrument used. 5'RACE template switching, by which a universal primer site and unique molecular identifiers were added, was used to make TCR beta cDNA libraries. Synthesis of cDNA was primed from the TCR beta constant segment and was followed by two consecutive PCR amplification steps. As for how the authors treated the data: Reads were demultiplexed and grouped by UMI with MIGEC, and clonotypes were assembled and quantified with MiTCR. To exclude erroneous sequences, any TCR cDNA sequence not supported by at least two reads was discarded. The tcR package was used for downstream repertoire analysis, and clonotypes were matched across fractions by CDR3 nucleotide sequence plus V segment. VDJmatch was used to annotate antigen specificity against VDJdb, with one amino acid substitution in CDR3 permitted. TCRdb reprocessed the reads and assigns one entry to each CDR3 protein sequence, leaving out DNA. The V and J calls, along with clone size, are taken from TCRdb and not from the paper's own processing. This sample's table has entries for some 460,000 distinct CDR3 sequences. The ten largest clones capture 1.4% to 1.5% of the sample.

HCMV-specific IgG was detected in serum with a commercial ELISA kit to determine HCMV serostatus. Ficoll density gradient centrifugation was used to isolate peripheral blood mononuclear cells from blood. Spanning cysteine to phenylalanine, the CDR3 consists of 15 amino acids. No DNA is recorded. The sample consisted of blood T cells: a sorted CD56 or NKG2C T cell subset, CD4+ or CD8+ T cells, or bulk PBMC T cells (not recorded which). This TCR was sampled from a woman in her fifties or sixties in good health. Donor details come from another sample of the same person, matched by shared clones. Recombination connected TRBV12-3 or TRBV12-4 to TRBJ2-5; TCRdb lists TRBD1, though no DNA is available to test this call. For the CDR3, the sequence is CASTVGGQGRGTQYF.